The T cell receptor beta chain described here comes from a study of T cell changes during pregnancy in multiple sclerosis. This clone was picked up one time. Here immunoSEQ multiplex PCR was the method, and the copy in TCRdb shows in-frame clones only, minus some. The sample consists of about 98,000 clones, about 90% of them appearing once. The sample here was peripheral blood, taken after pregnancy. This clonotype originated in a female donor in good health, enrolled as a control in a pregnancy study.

CDR3 nucleotides: TGTGCCAGCAGTTTCAAGTCAGGGGCTGGGGCCAACGTCCTGACTTTC. Residues: CASSFKSGAGANVLTF. The rearrangement uses TRBV27 and TRBJ2-6; possible D gene TRBD1, 6 bases. CDR3 length equals 16 residues. The germline V and J ends were trimmed by 3 bases and 2 bases, with 11 bases remaining between them. Germline CDR1 is MNHEY and CDR2 is SMNVEV (reference sequence).